This T cell receptor beta chain was observed in a study of early stage breast cancer tumors. Study context: Of roughly 17 invasive breast tumors, approximately 11 were hormone receptor-positive, HER2-negative. Among approximately 12 ER+/PR+/HER2- tumors, eight were ductal, four lobular.

Trimming cost V 8 bases and J 5 bases, with 15 bases left between them. The germline gives CDR1 MDHEN, CDR2 SYDVKM. The CDR3 is 14 amino acids. TCRdb keeps only in-frame clones here, not all; method: immunoSEQ multiplex PCR. This table holds about 2,600 clones, less than 75% found once. The source material was normal breast tissue next to the tumor. The TCR sequence derives from a person between 50 and 60 years old with breast cancer. This chain joins TRBV28 and TRBJ2-2; perhaps D is TRBD1 or TRBD2 (6 bases each). Here the CDR3 reads CASRRGAQTGELFF. The CDR3 coding sequence is TGTGCCAGCCGGAGGGGGGCGCAAACCGGGGAGCTGTTTTTT.